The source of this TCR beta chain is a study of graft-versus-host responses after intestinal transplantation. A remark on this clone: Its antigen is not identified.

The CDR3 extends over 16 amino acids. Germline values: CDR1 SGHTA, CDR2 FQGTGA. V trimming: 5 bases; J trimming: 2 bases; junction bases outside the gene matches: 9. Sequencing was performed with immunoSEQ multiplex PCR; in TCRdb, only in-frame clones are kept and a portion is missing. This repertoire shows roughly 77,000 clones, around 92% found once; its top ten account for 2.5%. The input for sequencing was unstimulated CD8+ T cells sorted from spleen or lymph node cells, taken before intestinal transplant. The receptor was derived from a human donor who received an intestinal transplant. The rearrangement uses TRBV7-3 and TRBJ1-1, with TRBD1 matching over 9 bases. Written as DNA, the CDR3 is TGTGCCAGCAGCCCTGCCCCGGGACAGGGTAACACTGAAGCTTTCTTT. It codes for CASSPAPGQGNTEAFF. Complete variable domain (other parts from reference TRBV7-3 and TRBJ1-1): GAGVSQTPSNKVTEKGKYVELRCDPISGHTALYWYRQSLGQGPEFLIYFQGTGAADDSGLPNDRFFAVRPEGSVSTLKIQRTERGDSAVYLCASSPAPGQGNTEAFFGQGTRLTVV.